The 9 T cell receptor beta chains below come from one sample, sequenced in a study of OX40 agonist ivuxolimab in advanced cancers. TCRdb keeps only in-frame clones here, not all; method: immunoSEQ multiplex PCR. The repertoire holds under 100,000 clones, with 80% to 90% as singletons. This specimen consisted of CD4+ or CD8+ T cells sorted from blood, obtained in a trial of the OX40 agonist ivuxolimab. The source is an adult with an advanced solid tumor such as melanoma, head and neck, liver or kidney cancer.

This clone was seen only once. The V gene is TRBV5-1, the J gene TRBJ2-7; the match to TRBD1 covers 8 bases. CDR3 size: 15 residues. The J segment lost 4 bases and the V segment lost 4 bases, leaving 10 bases of the junction unmatched. Germline CDR1 and CDR2: SGHRS and YFSETQ. In DNA form, the CDR3 reads TGCGCCAGCAGCCCGGAGGGACAGGCATCATACGAGCAGTACTTC. Residues: CASSPEGQASYEQYF.

A note on this clone: One end of the junction varies from germline; a read error may be responsible. This sample includes further DNA sequences coding for the same CDR3. V usage is TRBV6-5 and J usage is TRBJ2-7; TRBD1 agrees at 9 bases. The CDR3 covers 15 residues. Germline values: CDR1 MNHEY, CDR2 SVGAGI. The CDR3: CASSWDRVTVYEQYF. Here the CDR3 DNA reads TGTGCCAGCAGCTGGGACAGGGTTACAGTCTACGAACAGTACTTC.

J is TRBJ1-1 and V is TRBV16; D is possibly TRBD1 (6 bases). Per the germline V gene, CDR1 is KGHSY and CDR2 is FQNENV. This CDR3 has 13 amino acids. V gave up 4 bases and J gave up 7 bases, with 13 bases separating them. Here the CDR3 reads CASSPQGRDEAFF. CDR3 DNA sequence: TGTGCCAGCAGCCCCCAGGGGCGGGATGAAGCTTTCTTT.

This rearrangement joins TRBV6-1 to TRBJ2-3; D unclear. The CDR3 consists of 13 residues. Germline loops: CDR1 MNHNS, CDR2 SASEGT. V was shortened by 1 base and J by 3 bases, with 5 bases between the two germline ends. The CDR3 DNA sequence: TGTGCCAGCAGTGAAGGGCGGACAGATACGCAGTATTTT. It yields the protein CASSEGRTDTQYF.

This chain joins TRBV11-3 and TRBJ1-2, with 11 bases that match TRBD1. J gave up 8 bases and V 2 bases, and 4 bases lay outside the gene matches. CDR3 length equals 14 residues. Per germline, CDR1 SGHNT and CDR2 YENEEA. The CDR3 sequence: CASSLTDRGRGYTF. The CDR3 DNA is TGTGCCAGCAGCTTAACGGACAGGGGGCGAGGCTACACCTTC.

The chain carries TRBV19 and TRBJ2-3; tentatively, D is TRBD1 or TRBD2 (6 bases each). The CDR3 totals 13 residues. V lost 6 bases to trimming and J lost 4 bases, with 11 bases between them. Germline CDR1 is LNHDA and CDR2 is SQIVND (reference sequence). The CDR3 sequence: CASRPGASDTQYF. CDR3 nucleotides: TGTGCCAGTAGGCCGGGGGCGTCAGATACGCAGTATTTT.

The chain combines TRBV18 with TRBJ2-7, with a weak D call TRBD2 (6 bases). The CDR3 has 16 amino acids. CDR1 and CDR2 (germline): KGHSH, LQKENI. V was cut by 1 base and J by 7 bases, with 20 bases left in between. As DNA, the CDR3 is TGTGCCAGCTCACCACTAAGCGGGTCAGGGCCTAGTGAGCAGTACTTC. This codes for CASSPLSGSGPSEQYF.

The V call is TRBV7-9, the J call TRBJ1-5, with 8 bases identical to TRBD1. This CDR3 spans 14 amino acids. Losses at the gene ends were 5 bases for V and 5 bases for J; bases not matched to a gene: 5. CDR1 and CDR2 (germline): SEHNR, FQNEAQ (reference sequence). The CDR3 nucleotides are TGTGCCAGCAGCCTCGGGACAGGCTATCAGCCCCAGCATTTT. Its protein product is CASSLGTGYQPQHF.

This sequence joins TRBV2 and TRBJ2-3; TRBD2 aligns across 12 bases. The CDR3 consists of 17 residues. CDR1 SNHLY and CDR2 FYNNEI come from the germline V gene. V shed 4 bases and J 2 bases; nucleotides not matched to a gene: 7. The CDR3 nucleotides are TGTGCCAGCAGTGCCGGTTCTAGCGGGAGGGCCACAGATACGCAGTATTTT. It codes for CASSAGSSGRATDTQYF.